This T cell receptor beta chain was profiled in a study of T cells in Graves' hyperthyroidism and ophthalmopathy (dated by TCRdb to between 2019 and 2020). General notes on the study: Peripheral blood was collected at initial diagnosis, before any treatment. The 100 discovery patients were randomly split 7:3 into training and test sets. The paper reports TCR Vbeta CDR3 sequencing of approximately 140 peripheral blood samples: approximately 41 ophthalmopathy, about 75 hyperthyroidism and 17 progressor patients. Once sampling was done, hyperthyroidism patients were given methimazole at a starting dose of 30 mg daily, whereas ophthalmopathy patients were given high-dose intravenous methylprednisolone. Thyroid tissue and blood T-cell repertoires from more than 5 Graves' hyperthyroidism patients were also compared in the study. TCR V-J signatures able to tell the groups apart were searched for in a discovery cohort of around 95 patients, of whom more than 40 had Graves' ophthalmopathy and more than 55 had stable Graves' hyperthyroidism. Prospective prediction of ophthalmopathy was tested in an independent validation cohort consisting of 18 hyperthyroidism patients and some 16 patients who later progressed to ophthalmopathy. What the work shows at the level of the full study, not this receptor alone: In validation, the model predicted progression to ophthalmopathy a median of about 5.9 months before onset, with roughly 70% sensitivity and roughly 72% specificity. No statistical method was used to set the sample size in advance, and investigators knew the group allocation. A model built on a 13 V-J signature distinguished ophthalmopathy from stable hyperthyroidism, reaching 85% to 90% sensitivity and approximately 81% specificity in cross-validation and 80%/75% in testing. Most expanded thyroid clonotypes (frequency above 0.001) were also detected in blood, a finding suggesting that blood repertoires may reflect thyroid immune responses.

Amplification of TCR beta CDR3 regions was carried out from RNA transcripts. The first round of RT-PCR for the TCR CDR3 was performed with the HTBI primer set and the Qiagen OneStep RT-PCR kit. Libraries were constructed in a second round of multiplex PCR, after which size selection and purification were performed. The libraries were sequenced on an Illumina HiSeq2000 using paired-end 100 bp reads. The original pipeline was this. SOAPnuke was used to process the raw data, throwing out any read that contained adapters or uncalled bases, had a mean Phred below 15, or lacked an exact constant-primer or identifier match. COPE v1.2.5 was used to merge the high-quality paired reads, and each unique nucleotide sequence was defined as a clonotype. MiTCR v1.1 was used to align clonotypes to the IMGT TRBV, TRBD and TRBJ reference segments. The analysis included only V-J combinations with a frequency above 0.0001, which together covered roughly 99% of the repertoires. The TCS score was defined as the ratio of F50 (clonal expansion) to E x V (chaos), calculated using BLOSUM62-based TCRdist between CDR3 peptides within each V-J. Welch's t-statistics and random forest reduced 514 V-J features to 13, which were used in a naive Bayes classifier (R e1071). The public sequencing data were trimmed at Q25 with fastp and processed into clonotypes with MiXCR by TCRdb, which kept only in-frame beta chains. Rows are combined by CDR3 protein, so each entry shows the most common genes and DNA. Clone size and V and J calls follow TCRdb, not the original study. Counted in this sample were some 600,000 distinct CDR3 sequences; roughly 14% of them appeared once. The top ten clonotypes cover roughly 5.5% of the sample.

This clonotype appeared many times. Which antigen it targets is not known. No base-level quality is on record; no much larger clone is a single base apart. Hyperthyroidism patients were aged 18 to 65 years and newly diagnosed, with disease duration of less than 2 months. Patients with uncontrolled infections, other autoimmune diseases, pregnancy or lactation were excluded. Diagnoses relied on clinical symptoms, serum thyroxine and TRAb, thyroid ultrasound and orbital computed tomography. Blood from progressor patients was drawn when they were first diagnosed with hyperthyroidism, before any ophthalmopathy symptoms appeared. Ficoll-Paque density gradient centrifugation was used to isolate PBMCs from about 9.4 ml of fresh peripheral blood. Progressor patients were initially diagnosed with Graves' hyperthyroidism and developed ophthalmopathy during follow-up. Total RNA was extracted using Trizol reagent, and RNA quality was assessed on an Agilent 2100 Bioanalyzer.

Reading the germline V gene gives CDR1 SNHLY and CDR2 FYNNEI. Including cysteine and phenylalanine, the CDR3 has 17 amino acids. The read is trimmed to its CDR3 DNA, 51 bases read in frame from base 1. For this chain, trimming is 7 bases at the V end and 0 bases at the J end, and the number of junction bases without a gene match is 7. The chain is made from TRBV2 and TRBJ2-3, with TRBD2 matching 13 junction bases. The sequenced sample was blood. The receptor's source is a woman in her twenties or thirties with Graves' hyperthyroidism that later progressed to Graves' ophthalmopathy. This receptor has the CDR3 CASNTRTSGGSTDTQYF. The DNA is TGTGCCAGCAATACAAGGACTAGCGGGGGAAGCACAGATACGCAGTATTTT.